This TCR beta chain appears in the sequencing data of a study of T-cell memory formation after mild COVID-19. Whole-study results and caveats: A subset of responding clones appeared in pre-infection memory, suggesting cross-reactive memory joined. Clones that contracted clustered mainly in CM and EM if CD4+ and in EMRA if CD8+.

MiXCR, applied by TCRdb to the 5' RACE reads, yields one record per CDR3 protein. The table has 400,000 to 550,000 distinct CDR3 sequences, 25% seen once. CDR1 LGHDT and CDR2 YNNKEL come from the germline V gene (reference sequence). The V end was cut by 4 bases, the J end by 5 bases, with 14 bases between. This CDR3 comprises 14 residues. With respect to this clonotype: As yet, its antigen is unknown.

This TCR came from an adult woman who had mild COVID-19 (a few samples of this study predate the infection). Cell type and time point are not known. The material sequenced was PBMCs or a T cell subset sorted from them (not recorded which). This sequence joins TRBV3-1 and TRBJ2-5; possible D gene TRBD2, 5 bases. CDR3 nucleotide sequence: TGTGCCAGCAGCCTCGATAGCGTCGGGGAGACCCAGTACTTC. This gives the protein CASSLDSVGETQYF.